The 7 T cell receptor beta chains below were found in one sample sequenced in a study of blood T cell repertoires in COVID-19. The method was immunoSEQ multiplex PCR; TCRdb's version includes in-frame clones alone and lacks a portion of them. The sample yields around 150,000 clones, 77% seen once. Sequenced input: peripheral blood. All receptors come from a woman in her fifties or sixties with active or convalescent COVID-19.

The chain recombines TRBV12-5 with TRBJ1-2, with a weak D call TRBD1 (6 bases). The CDR3 extends over 17 amino acids. V was trimmed by 6 bases and J by 8 bases, leaving 28 bases between them. The germline V gene encodes CDR1 LGHNT and CDR2 FRNRAP. DNA of the CDR3: TGTGCTAGTGGCCCCGAAGGGGGAGATCGTTTCTTGGGAGGCTACACCTTC. Amino acid sequence: CASGPEGGDRFLGGYTF.

The chain carries TRBV18 and TRBJ1-2, with 8 nucleotides matching TRBD1. The CDR3 consists of 15 residues. Germline V gene sequence: CDR1 KGHSH, CDR2 LQKENI. Germline trimming cut 5 bases from V and 2 bases from J; bases unmatched to any gene: 7. The CDR3 reads CASSADRGGNYGYTF. The CDR3 nucleotides are TGTGCCAGCTCAGCCGACAGGGGTGGAAACTATGGCTACACCTTC.

The chain joins TRBV5-1 to TRBJ1-1; maybe TRBD1 (6 bases). Trimming took off 4 bases at V and 2 bases at J, with 21 bases between the two ends. CDR1 is SGHRS and CDR2 is YFSETQ in the germline V gene. This CDR3 is 17 amino acids long. The CDR3 DNA follows: TGCGCCAGCAGCCCCGGAGGGGGGGGGCAGGTAAACACTGAAGCTTTCTTT. Translation gives CASSPGGGGQVNTEAFF.

This clone came up a few times. The chain links TRBV5-5 to TRBJ2-3; 10 nucleotides agree with TRBD1. Trimming at V came to 4 bases and at J to 3 bases, leaving 11 bases not matched to a gene. The CDR3 contains 17 residues. Germline V lookup: CDR1 SGHKS, CDR2 YYEKEE (reference sequence). The CDR3 nucleotides read TGTGCCAGCAGCATGGCAGGGGACAGGGGAGGTACAGATACGCAGTATTTT. Its translation: CASSMAGDRGGTDTQYF.

This sequence joins TRBV5-6 and TRBJ1-2; TRBD1 matches at 7 bases. V was pared by 8 bases and J by 0 bases, with 7 bases of the junction left unmatched. Per germline, CDR1 SGHDT and CDR2 YYEEEE. The CDR3 length is 14 residues. CDR3 in DNA: TGTGCCAGTAGGTCGACAGGGCCTAACTATGGCTACACCTTC. Encoded protein: CASRSTGPNYGYTF.

The chain couples TRBV9 to TRBJ2-7; 10 bases match TRBD1. CDR3 length: 18 amino acids. Germline trimming cut 4 bases from V and 4 bases from J; bases unmatched to any gene: 17. Germline-derived CDR1 and CDR2 are SGDLS and YYNGEE. The CDR3: CASSPTNGVGTGEYEQYF. CDR3 DNA: TGTGCCAGCAGCCCGACGAACGGAGTTGGGACAGGGGAGTACGAGCAGTACTTC.

The rearrangement uses TRBV28 and TRBJ1-6; D might be TRBD1 (6 bases). Germline V lookup: CDR1 MDHEN, CDR2 SYDVKM. This CDR3 is built from 13 residues. The V and J ends lost 6 bases and 6 bases respectively, with 9 bases between them. CDR3 amino acids: CASRRDTNSPLHF. In DNA, the CDR3 is TGTGCCAGCAGACGGGACACTAATTCACCCCTCCACTTT. The entire variable domain, with the rest obtained from reference TRBV28 and TRBJ1-6, is as follows: DVKVTQSSRYLVKRTGEKVFLECVQDMDHENMFWYRQDPGLGLRLIYFSYDVKMKEKGDIPEGYSVSREKKERFSLILESASTNQTSMYLCASRRDTNSPLHFGNGTRLTVT.